This T cell receptor beta chain is from a study of T cells in Graves' hyperthyroidism and ophthalmopathy (dated by TCRdb to the late 2010s). In terms of the full investigation: Peripheral blood samples were taken at the time of initial diagnosis, prior to any treatment. TCR V-J signatures able to tell the groups apart were searched for in a discovery cohort of some 100 patients, of whom 40 to 45 had Graves' ophthalmopathy and 55 to 65 had stable Graves' hyperthyroidism. Prospective prediction of ophthalmopathy was tested in an independent validation cohort of 18 to 20 hyperthyroidism patients and 15 to 17 patients who later progressed to ophthalmopathy. The roughly 91 discovery patients were randomly divided into training and test sets at a 7:3 ratio. In more than 5 Graves' hyperthyroidism patients, the study also compared T-cell repertoires from thyroid tissue with T-cell repertoires from blood. Following sampling, methimazole starting at 30 mg daily was given to hyperthyroidism patients, and high-dose intravenous methylprednisolone was given to ophthalmopathy patients. TCR Vbeta CDR3 sequencing of 135 peripheral blood samples (over 40 ophthalmopathy, under 80 hyperthyroidism and 17 progressor patients) is reported in the paper.

Hyperthyroidism patients were newly diagnosed, with disease duration under 2 months, and aged 18 to 65 years. The study excluded patients with uncontrolled infections, other autoimmune diseases, pregnancy or lactation. Diagnoses were established on the basis of clinical symptoms, serum thyroxine and TRAb, thyroid ultrasound, and orbital computed tomography. For progressor patients, blood was drawn at the first diagnosis of hyperthyroidism, before any ophthalmopathy symptoms had appeared. Ficoll-Paque density gradient centrifugation was used to isolate PBMCs from around 10 ml of fresh peripheral blood. Progressor patients were defined as those initially diagnosed with Graves' hyperthyroidism in whom ophthalmopathy developed during follow-up. Trizol reagent was used to extract total RNA, and RNA quality was then checked on an Agilent 2100 Bioanalyzer. In its sample, this clonotype was seen a few times. No cognate antigen has been identified for it. Base qualities are not at hand, and no much larger clone is one base apart.

The TCR beta CDR3 regions were amplified from RNA transcripts. The first round of RT-PCR for the TCR CDR3 was performed with the HTBI primer set and the Qiagen OneStep RT-PCR kit. A second multiplex PCR round built the libraries, followed by size selection and purification. Libraries were sequenced paired-end with 100 bp reads on an Illumina HiSeq2000. Under the source paper's analysis protocol: SOAPnuke was used to process the raw data, with reads discarded if the reads contained adapters or uncalled bases, had a mean Phred below 15, or lacked an exact constant-primer or identifier match. High-quality paired reads were merged with COPE v1.2.5, and unique nucleotide sequences were defined as clonotypes. MiTCR v1.1 was used to align clonotypes to the IMGT TRBV, TRBD and TRBJ reference segments. The analysis included only V-J combinations with a frequency above 0.0001, which together covered 99% to 99.2% of the repertoires. A TCS score was defined as the ratio between F50 (clonal expansion) and ExV (chaos), using BLOSUM62-based TCRdist between CDR3 peptides within each V-J. Welch's t-statistics and random forest reduced 450 to 600 V-J features to 13, which were used in a naive Bayes classifier (R e1071). TCRdb cleaned the public reads at Q25 with fastp, built clones with MiXCR and kept in-frame beta chains. Merged by CDR3 protein, the rows form single entries marked with the most common genes and DNA. TCRdb, not the authors, supplied the V and J calls. The sample table lists about 380,000 distinct CDR3 sequences, approximately 13% of them with a count of one. The top ten constitute roughly 20% of the sample.

The junction carries 14 bases between V and J, which are trimmed by 4 bases and 10 bases respectively. The CDR3 has 14 amino acids, counting the end cysteine and phenylalanine. This entry keeps only the CDR3 DNA: 42 bases, framed from base 1. Via the germline V gene (reference sequence), CDR1 is LGHDT and CDR2 YNNKEL. The full study reports these points: Ophthalmopathy was separated from stable hyperthyroidism by a 13 V-J signature model, with approximately 85% sensitivity and about 81% specificity obtained in cross-validation and 80%/75% obtained in testing. Most expanded thyroid clonotypes (frequency above 0.001) were also detected in blood, a finding suggesting that blood repertoires may reflect thyroid immune responses. Sample size was not statistically predetermined, and blinding of investigators to group allocation was not performed. In validation, the model predicted progression to ophthalmopathy a median of about 5.9 months before onset, with approximately 71% sensitivity and around 76% specificity.

What was sequenced was blood. The TCR originated in a man aged 25-45 years with Graves' hyperthyroidism that later progressed to Graves' ophthalmopathy. The rearranged chain carries TRBV3-1 and TRBJ1-6, with no reliable assignment of the D segment. The CDR3 protein: CASSPFPLSSPLHF. The DNA sequence is as follows: TGTGCCAGCAGCCCCTTCCCCCTGTCCTCACCCCTCCACTTT.